This T cell receptor (beta chain) derives from a study of beta chain features in type 1 diabetes. Study findings and constraints: In every one of the four CD4+ subsets, TCRB CDR3s were moderately but significantly shorter in Type 1 diabetes patients.

Only a few counts were recorded for this clone. As yet, its antigen is unknown. Reverse transcribing all isolated RNA meant expressed TCRB transcripts were sequenced. TCRdb keeps only in-frame clones here, not all; method: immunoSEQ multiplex PCR. The sample has 250,000 to 300,000 clones, approximately 14% seen once. The collection from each donor was one heparinised blood draw averaging about 116 mL. Sorting of CD4+ naive, central memory, regulatory and stem cell-like memory cells was performed via CD45RO/CCR7/CD25/CD127/CD95/CD27. V trimming: 5 bases; J trimming: 1 base; junction bases outside the gene matches: 9. The CDR3 has 16 residues. Germline CDR1 and CDR2: SGHTA and FQGNSA.

This sequence originates from a man aged 25 to 45 with type 1 diabetes. The chain recombines TRBV7-2 with TRBJ2-5; 8 bases are a match to TRBD2. The specimen was naive CD4+ T cells from blood. The CDR3 DNA follows: TGTGCCAGCAGCCGACCGTGGACTAGCAGCCAAGAGACCCAGTACTTC. Translated: CASSRPWTSSQETQYF.